The next 23 T cell receptor beta chains were all read from a single sample in a study of CXCR3-negative and CXCR3-positive naive CD8 T cells. Study observations and caveats: CXCR3-negative naive cells had less hydrophobic TRB CDR3s than did CXCR3-positive naive cells.

Their specific antigens are unknown. UMI-tagged TRB cDNA libraries were built via 5' RACE. Each CDR3 protein gets one entry in TCRdb, which reprocessed the 5' RACE reads and gives no DNA. The ten top clones account for about 0.8%, within a sample of about 85,000 distinct CDR3 sequences. Material: naive CXCR3+ CD8+ T cells from blood. The sample's subset: CD45RO-CCR7+CD27+CD95- naive CD8+ T cells expressing CXCR3 (TNR3+). These receptors originate from a human donor in good health. Some clones in this sample may be carry-over from other donors' samples.

This chain connects TRBV4-3 to TRBJ1-1; TCRdb selects TRBD1, and the lack of DNA leaves this call unchecked. The CDR3 covers 13 residues. CDR1 is LGHNA and CDR2 is YSLEER in the germline V gene. CDR3 amino acids: CASSQGDSAEAFF.

The chain is built from TRBV3-1 and TRBJ1-2; TCRdb outputs TRBD1, but without DNA this stays unchecked. Per germline, CDR1 LGHDT and CDR2 YNNKEL (reference sequence). This CDR3 has 16 residues. The CDR3 loop is CASSPLDRSQGYGYTF.

The chain employs TRBV12-3 or TRBV12-4 and TRBJ2-1. The CDR3 covers 14 residues. The chain's CDR3 is CASSFADGHNEQFF.

The chain uses TRBV3-1 and TRBJ1-2; as DNA is missing, the TRBD1 call by TCRdb cannot be tested. The CDR3 is made up of 16 amino acids. Per germline, CDR1 LGHDT and CDR2 YNNKEL (reference sequence). The CDR3 sequence is CASSQERTGGNYGYTF.

The CDR3 protein is CSARDRDTNTGELFF. The J gene is TRBJ2-2, the V gene TRBV20-1; there is no DNA to check the TCRdb D call of TRBD1. Germline V CDR1 and CDR2: DFQATT, SNEGSKA (reference sequence). The CDR3 loop spans 15 amino acids.

V usage is TRBV12-3 or TRBV12-4 and J usage is TRBJ2-1; TCRdb reports TRBD2, a call that lacks DNA to check it against. The CDR3 has 20 amino acids. CDR3 sequence reads: CASGAVEPGLAGGQNNEQFF.

The chain carries TRBV20-1 and TRBJ2-3; the TCRdb call, TRBD2, lacks DNA for checking. CDR1 DFQATT and CDR2 SNEGSKA come from the germline V gene (reference sequence). CDR3 length equals 12 residues. This chain's CDR3 is CSARAEGDTQYF.

The chain carries TRBV5-6 and TRBJ2-1; no DNA is available, so the TRBD2 call from TCRdb remains unchecked. Germline-derived CDR1 and CDR2 are SGHDT and YYEEEE. This CDR3 is 15 amino acids long. The CDR3 sequence: CASSYTSGGAAVQFF.

V is TRBV27 and J is TRBJ2-1; TCRdb indicates TRBD1, and absent DNA this call remains unverified. Germline CDR1 is MNHEY and CDR2 is SMNVEV (reference sequence). The CDR3 has 14 amino acids. CDR3 sequence reads: CASTRSGTGNEQFF.

V is TRBV7-9 and J is TRBJ2-1. This CDR3 is built from 13 residues. Germline V gives CDR1 SEHNR, CDR2 FQNEAQ (reference sequence). The chain's CDR3 is CASSDQGDNEQFF.

CDR3 residues: CSVERRETQYF. This sequence joins TRBV29-1 and TRBJ2-5. The CDR3 runs to 11 residues. Germline V CDR1 and CDR2: SQVTM, ANQGSEA.

The V gene is TRBV28, the J gene TRBJ2-1; TCRdb outputs TRBD1, but without DNA this stays unchecked. The CDR3 is 14 residues long. CDR1 is MDHEN and CDR2 is SYDVKM in the germline V gene. The CDR3 sequence: CASSPGRGANEQFF.

The chain links TRBV4-2 to TRBJ2-7; checking the TCRdb D call of TRBD1 is not possible without DNA. The CDR3 contains 15 residues. CDR1 is LGHNA, CDR2 YNFKEQ, per germline. This chain's CDR3 is CASSQEGTGGYEQYF.

The chain couples TRBV7-6 to TRBJ2-7. From germline, CDR1 is SGHVS and CDR2 FNYEAQ. This CDR3 has 12 residues. The CDR3 loop is CASSDDIYEQYF.

V gene TRBV6-9 combines with J gene TRBJ2-7; TCRdb outputs TRBD2, but without DNA this stays unchecked. The germline gives CDR1 MNHGY, CDR2 SVAAGI. The CDR3 consists of 14 residues. CDR3 protein: CASRGLAGAYEQYF.

The CDR3 reads CASQGGWLAGGHNTGELFF. The chain uses TRBV10-2 and TRBJ2-2; TCRdb returns TRBD2, unconfirmable since there is no DNA. Germline CDR1 is WSHSY and CDR2 is SAAADI. The CDR3 has 19 residues.

The chain has TRBV4-3 and TRBJ2-3. The CDR3 contains 13 residues. The germline gives CDR1 LGHNA, CDR2 YSLEER. CDR3 sequence: CASSQEGWDTQYF.

The chain joins TRBV3-1 to TRBJ2-1. The CDR3 consists of 14 residues. Germline V gives CDR1 LGHDT, CDR2 YNNKEL (reference sequence). This chain's CDR3 is CASSQENRNNEQFF.

The chain combines TRBV6-1 with TRBJ2-2; without DNA, the TCRdb call of TRBD1 cannot be checked. The CDR3 length is 17 residues. Germline values: CDR1 MNHNS, CDR2 SASEGT. CDR3 residues: CASREPTPPRWTGELFF.

CDR3 in amino acids: CASTQSMTDTQYF. This chain joins TRBV7-8 and TRBJ2-3. Germline CDR1 and CDR2: SGHVS and FQNEAQ. This CDR3 region has 13 residues. Variable domain in full (rest from reference TRBV7-8 and TRBJ2-3): GAGVSQSPRYKVAKRGQDVALRCDPISGHVSLFWYQQALGQGPEFLTYFQNEAQLDKSGLPSDRFFAERPEGSVSTLKIQRTQQEDSAVYLCASTQSMTDTQYFGPGTRLTVL.

The rearrangement links TRBV9 to TRBJ2-6; the TCRdb call, TRBD1, lacks DNA for checking. Germline lookup yields CDR1 SGDLS and CDR2 YYNGEE. The CDR3 spans 18 residues. CDR3 protein: CASSPRTGEVSGANVLTF.

The chain uses TRBV29-1 and TRBJ2-5; TCRdb's D call of TRBD2 is untestable without DNA. This CDR3 region has 17 residues. Per the germline V gene, CDR1 is SQVTM and CDR2 is ANQGSEA. CDR3 in amino acids: CSVQLTWTSGMQETQYF.

This chain connects TRBV5-6 to TRBJ2-5; the TRBD1 assignment by TCRdb is unverifiable without DNA. Germline V gene sequence: CDR1 SGHDT, CDR2 YYEEEE. The CDR3 extends over 13 amino acids. CDR3 loop: CASSNNRVETQYF.